A single count supports the clone carrying this T cell receptor beta chain. Libraries were prepared by immunoSEQ multiplex PCR; TCRdb keeps only in-frame clonotypes and omits some of them. The repertoire holds some 86,000 clones, with less than 95% as singletons. The data derive from a study of OX40 agonist ivuxolimab in advanced cancers. Trimming cost V 1 base and J 2 bases; bases outside gene matches: 1. Germline V gene sequence: CDR1 LGHNA, CDR2 YSLEER. The CDR3 has 16 residues. The clonotype comes from an adult with an advanced solid tumor such as melanoma, head and neck, liver or kidney cancer. Sequenced material: CD4+ or CD8+ T cells sorted from blood, taken in a trial of the OX40 agonist ivuxolimab. The rearrangement joins TRBV4-3 to TRBJ2-1; the match to TRBD2 covers 11 bases. In DNA, the CDR3 is TGCGCCAGCAGCCAAGGGACTAGCGGGCCCTACAATGAGCAGTTCTTC. Amino acids: CASSQGTSGPYNEQFF.